This TCR beta chain was identified in a study of cytomegalovirus exposure and HLA in healthy donors. Turning to the study itself: A preliminary data release comprised roughly 80 million unique TCRs obtained from HLA-typed donors. Notes on the study in general: A later analysis linked a missense variant in DCLRE1C to the trimming of TCR beta V and J genes. Most TCR sequences were rare, but some public TCRs occurred in many donors.

Trimming stripped 0 bases from V and 0 bases from J, with 9 bases between. The CDR3 covers 15 residues. Germline lookup yields CDR1 SGHNT and CDR2 YYREEE (reference sequence). Primers included in the PCR were 60 Vbeta and 13 Jbeta primers. Authors' processing steps: Around 12 million of some 80 million unique TCR beta chains were shared, per a later count. Here immunoSEQ multiplex PCR was the method, and the copy in TCRdb shows in-frame clones only, minus some. V and J calls and clone size follow that table, whereas D and trimming were derived from the DNA. The sample consists of around 120,000 clones, approximately 68% of them appearing once. Note on this clone: The antigen is not known.

V and J are TRBV5-4 and TRBJ1-1; D is perhaps TRBD1 (6 bases). Sequenced sample: PBMCs. The origin of this receptor is a man younger than 40 in good health and CMV-seropositive. CDR3 in DNA: TGTGCCAGCAGCTTGGGGACAGTGATGAACACTGAAGCTTTCTTT. Amino acids: CASSLGTVMNTEAFF.